This TCR beta chain was sequenced in a study of T cells after yellow fever vaccination. Study-wide points: One caveat is that FACS-sorted repertoires could contain abundant clonotypes contaminating from the bulk population. Although most clonotypes did not, a small share appeared in both CD4 and CD8 compartments. Boosting was followed by the reappearance of most primary-vaccination clones (under 97% CD4, 70% to 90% CD8). A faster peak, day 5 versus 15, was reached by the weaker secondary response.

The CDR3 extends over 16 amino acids. Trimming removed 1 base from V and 2 bases from J; junction bases left unmatched: 6. CDR1 is LGHDT and CDR2 is YNNKEL in the germline V gene (reference sequence). TCRdb independently ran MiXCR on the 5' RACE reads; one entry per CDR3 protein. Of more than 350,000 distinct CDR3 sequences listed, around 10% were seen once; the top ten hold roughly a sixth. Notes on this clonotype: Its target is not known.

The J gene is TRBJ2-3, the V gene TRBV3-1, with 7 nucleotides matching TRBD2. The TCR originated in a young man who received the YFV17D yellow fever vaccine. This specimen consisted of PBMCs, obtained on the day of the first yellow fever vaccination. In DNA, the CDR3 is TGTGCCAGCAGCCAAGGAACACGGGGGGTCACAGATACGCAGTATTTT. It codes for CASSQGTRGVTDTQYF.